This TCR beta chain is drawn from a study of blood T cells in healthy people across ages. In this sample, this clonotype turned up a few times. The target antigen is unknown. Together with a sample-barcoded 5' primer, a J-beta primer mix was included in a second PCR lasting roughly 6 to 12 cycles. Each cDNA molecule received a tag from a template-switch adaptor that had 12 random nucleotides. TCRdb reprocessed the 5' RACE reads with MiXCR, giving one entry per CDR3 protein. The sample lists 1.5 million to 1.9 million distinct CDR3 sequences, 42% occurring once. V lost 3 bases and J 0 bases, leaving 15 bases between the germline ends. The CDR3 totals 17 residues. Germline CDR1 MNHEY, CDR2 SMNVEV (reference sequence). Study-wide findings and caveats: Those diversity estimates obtained from one million T cells were thought to be underestimates. TCR beta diversity was tightly associated with the proportion of naive T cells.

There were healthy Caucasian individuals from Russia, aged roughly 6 to 90, serving as donors. This rearrangement joins TRBV27 to TRBJ1-5; tentative D call: TRBD1 (6 bases). The TCR was taken from a young woman in good health. The specimen sequenced was blood. The CDR3 spells CASSLLGGEDSNQPQHF. The CDR3 DNA reads TGTGCCAGCAGTTTGTTGGGGGGCGAGGATAGCAATCAGCCCCAGCATTTT.